These 20 T cell receptor beta chains originate from one sample sequenced in a study of human T cells and chemical hapten exposure. Via MiXCR, TCRdb re-called the RACE reads, giving one row per CDR3 protein. The table has about 300,000 distinct CDR3 sequences, around 5.5% seen once. Time point of the sample: pre-sensitization, week 0. Treatment given: therapeutic diphenylcyclopropenone sensitization with weekly scalp DPC. The sample in question was whole blood, obtained in connection with sensitization to the hapten diphenylcyclopropenone (DPC). These receptor sequences come from a woman younger than 35 with alopecia areata. Some clones in this sample may be carry-over from other donors' samples.

The CDR3 spells CASDSLMNTEAFF. As DNA, the CDR3 is TGTGCCAGCGATAGTCTTATGAACACTGAAGCTTTCTTT. The gene calls are TRBV6-2 or TRBV6-3 and TRBJ1-1, with D uncertain. V gave up 8 bases and J gave up 0 bases, with 10 bases separating them. This CDR3 spans 13 amino acids. Germline loops: CDR1 MNHEY, CDR2 SVGEGT.

This clonotype was seen many times. J is TRBJ2-7 and V is TRBV28; possible D gene TRBD1, 6 bases. Deletions cut 6 bases from V and 6 bases from J, with 15 bases between. The CDR3 spans 13 residues. From germline, CDR1 is MDHEN and CDR2 SYDVKM. The CDR3 protein is CASRSGQFGEQYF. DNA for the CDR3: TGTGCCAGCAGATCAGGACAGTTCGGCGAGCAGTACTTC.

The V and J genes are TRBV20-1 and TRBJ2-7; the match to TRBD2 covers 10 bases. Per the germline V gene, CDR1 is DFQATT and CDR2 is SNEGSKA (reference sequence). V lost 3 bases, J lost 0 bases, and 5 bases stayed unmatched. This CDR3 spans 15 amino acids. The CDR3 DNA sequence: TGCAGTGCTAGCGTACTAGCGGGGAACTCCTACGAGCAGTACTTC. Residues: CSASVLAGNSYEQYF.

This clonotype was recorded at least ten times. The chain employs TRBV28 and TRBJ1-5; the D is unclear. Trimming cost V 2 bases and J 6 bases, with 17 bases left between them. The CDR3 contains 16 residues. CDR1 and CDR2 from the germline V gene are MDHEN and SYDVKM. The CDR3 DNA reads as TGTGCCAGCAGTTTAGTGAAGGACCTAACAAGTCAGCCCCAGCATTTT. Translation: CASSLVKDLTSQPQHF.

This clonotype turned up a few times. The V and J genes are TRBV4-3 and TRBJ1-1, with 7 bases identical to TRBD1. This CDR3 is built from 16 residues. Germline loops: CDR1 LGHNA, CDR2 YSLEER. Trimming cost V 0 bases and J 4 bases; bases outside gene matches: 8. The CDR3 here is CASSQDSDRESTEAFF. DNA of the CDR3: TGCGCCAGCAGCCAAGATTCTGACAGGGAGAGCACTGAAGCTTTCTTT.

This clonotype was recorded many times. The chain links TRBV21-1 to TRBJ2-3; the listed D gene, TRBD2, was not tested against the DNA. TRBV21-1 is a documented pseudogene. CDR3 length: 20 amino acids. The CDR3 DNA is TGTGCCAGCAACAACTTAAAAAAACTAGCGGGGGGTAACCGCACAGATACGCAGTATTTT. Translated: CASNNLKKLAGGNRTDTQYF.

This clonotype appeared a few times. The rearrangement joins TRBV6-1 to TRBJ2-7; the match to TRBD1 covers 10 bases. V gave up 0 bases and J gave up 4 bases; unmatched junction bases: 6. CDR3 length: 16 amino acids. CDR1 is MNHNS, CDR2 SASEGT, per germline. This chain's CDR3 is CASSEASWDRGYEQYF. The CDR3 nucleotides read TGTGCCAGCAGTGAAGCGAGTTGGGACAGGGGTTACGAGCAGTACTTC.

This clonotype was seen only a few times. The V call is TRBV7-2, the J call TRBJ1-6; unclear D gene. Trimming took off 3 bases at V and 7 bases at J, with 13 bases between the two ends. Germline V gene data show CDR1 as SGHTA and CDR2 as FQGNSA. This CDR3 is 15 amino acids long. CDR3 protein: CASSLRGRGNSPLHF. The DNA for the CDR3 is TGTGCCAGCAGCTTGCGTGGACGGGGAAATTCACCCCTCCACTTT. The variable domain in full, completed from reference TRBV7-2 and TRBJ1-6, reads GAGVSQSPSNKVTEKGKDVELRCDPISGHTALYWYRQSLGQGLEFLIYFQGNSAPDKSGLPSDRFSAERTGGSVSTLTIQRTQQEDSAVYLCASSLRGRGNSPLHFGNGTRLTVT.

This clonotype appeared a few times. The chain couples TRBV4-2 to TRBJ1-6; D is uncertain. The CDR3 totals 16 residues. CDR1 is LGHNA and CDR2 is YNFKEQ in the germline V gene. The germline V and J ends were trimmed by 4 bases and 0 bases, with 10 bases remaining between them. CDR3 region: CASSRARGSYNSPLHF. The DNA for the CDR3 is TGTGCCAGCAGCCGAGCCAGAGGCTCCTATAATTCACCCCTCCACTTT.

Ten or more counts support this clonotype. The chain combines TRBV5-1 with TRBJ1-2; 8 bases fit TRBD1. Germline assignment: CDR1 SGHRS and CDR2 YFSETQ. J was trimmed by 6 bases and V by 2 bases; bases with no gene match: 9. The CDR3 is made up of 15 amino acids. The CDR3 region is CASSLSGTGVDGYTF. The CDR3 nucleotides read TGCGCCAGCAGCTTATCCGGGACAGGAGTCGATGGCTACACCTTC.

Concerning this clonotype itself: The CDR3 does not end in the conserved phenylalanine or tryptophan, so this is likely a read error. This sequence joins TRBV5-1 and TRBJ1-2; 7 bases fit TRBD1. The CDR3 is 14 amino acids. The germline V gene has CDR1 SGHRS and CDR2 YFSETQ. J was trimmed by 4 bases and V by 0 bases; bases with no gene match: 3. The chain's CDR3 is CASSLAGTAYGYTL. In DNA, the CDR3 is TGCGCCAGCAGCTTGGCCGGGACAGCCTATGGCTACACCTTG.

In this sample, this clonotype turned up a few times. The V call is TRBV5-1, the J call TRBJ2-5, with 8 nucleotides matching TRBD1. This CDR3 contains 14 residues. J gave up 1 base and V 4 bases, and 3 bases lay outside the gene matches. CDR1 and CDR2 from the germline V gene are SGHRS and YFSETQ. As DNA, the CDR3 is TGCGCCAGCAGCCCGGACAGGGTCCAAGAGACCCAGTACTTC. Protein product: CASSPDRVQETQYF.

Comments on this clonotype: A much larger clone sits a single nucleotide away, making a read error possible. J is TRBJ2-3 and V is TRBV7-7; D possibly corresponds to TRBD2 (6 bases). The V gene's germline CDR1 is SSHAT and CDR2 FNYEAQ (reference sequence). This CDR3 has 15 residues. CDR3 region: CASSALGEDTDTQYF. In nucleotides, the CDR3 is TGTGCTAGCAGCGCCCTGGGGGAGGACACAGATACGCAGTATTTT.

This clonotype was counted many times. The CDR3 here is CASSLVAQGPSPLHF. For the CDR3, the DNA is TGCGCCAGCAGCTTGGTTGCGCAGGGGCCTTCACCCCTCCACTTT. V is TRBV5-1 and J is TRBJ1-6, with D tentatively TRBD1 (6 bases). The V gene lost 0 bases and the J gene lost 9 bases, with 13 bases spanning the gap. Looked up from germline, CDR1 is SGHRS and CDR2 is YFSETQ. This CDR3 region has 15 residues.

The chain is built from TRBV6-5 and TRBJ2-1; D unresolved. Germline V gene sequence: CDR1 MNHEY, CDR2 SVGAGI. The V gene lost 0 bases and the J gene lost 8 bases, with 14 bases spanning the gap. The CDR3 covers 15 residues. In nucleotides, the CDR3 is TGTGCCAGCAGTTACTCGGGTCTTGTGGTCCATGAGCAGTTCTTC. Protein: CASSYSGLVVHEQFF.

This clonotype has at least ten counts. The V call is TRBV6-2 or TRBV6-3, the J call TRBJ1-1, with 10 positions matching TRBD1. The junction had 3 bases not matched to a gene; V was cut back by 2 bases and J by 0 bases. The CDR3 extends over 16 amino acids. Germline CDR1 MNHEY, CDR2 SVGEGT. The CDR3 region is CASSYGGQGMNTEAFF. CDR3 DNA: TGTGCCAGCAGTTACGGGGGACAGGGGATGAACACTGAAGCTTTCTTT.

This clonotype was counted a few times. The V and J genes are TRBV7-8 and TRBJ2-7; unclear D gene. CDR1 is SGHVS and CDR2 is FQNEAQ in the germline V gene. The length of the CDR3 is 15 residues. V shed 4 bases and J shed 0 bases, with 13 bases lying between them. In nucleotides, the CDR3 is TGTGCCAGCAGCTCCCTAGGCAGGAGCTCCTACGAGCAGTACTTC. Translation gives CASSSLGRSSYEQYF.

This clonotype was seen many times. This chain links TRBV4-1 with TRBJ1-6; tentatively, D is TRBD1 (6 bases). The V and J ends lost 6 bases and 7 bases respectively, with 19 bases between them. Germline V gives CDR1 MGHRA, CDR2 YSYEKL. The CDR3 consists of 16 residues. In DNA form, the CDR3 reads TGCGCCAGCAGGAATACAGGGTCTGTCTGGAATTCACCCCTCCACTTT. Its translation: CASRNTGSVWNSPLHF.

Worth noting for this clonotype: At one of its ends the junction is not consistent with the germline gene, which may arise from a read error. V gene TRBV6-5 combines with J gene TRBJ1-1; 8 positions agree with TRBD1. The CDR3 spans 17 residues. Looked up from germline, CDR1 is MNHEY and CDR2 is SVGAGI. CDR3 residues: CASSLGRGPLMKTEAFF. As DNA, the CDR3 is TGTGCCAGCAGTTTAGGCAGGGGGCCTTTAATGAAGACTGAAGCTTTCTTT.

There are a few counts of this clonotype. The chain is built from TRBV4-1 and TRBJ1-4; TRBD1 matches 9 bases. V lost 3 bases, J lost 10 bases, and 3 bases stayed unmatched. There are 13 residues in the CDR3. The germline V gene encodes CDR1 MGHRA and CDR2 YSYEKL. CDR3 loop: CASSQTGGGKLFF. The CDR3, as DNA: TGCGCCAGCAGCCAGACAGGGGGGGGAAAACTGTTTTTT.